The sequence of this TCR beta chain was determined in a study of T cells in Graves' hyperthyroidism and ophthalmopathy (dated by TCRdb to the late 2010s). Turning to the overall study: Peripheral blood samples were taken at the time of initial diagnosis, prior to any treatment. Whether ophthalmopathy could be predicted prospectively was tested in an independent validation cohort made up of approximately 19 hyperthyroidism patients plus 17 patients who later progressed to ophthalmopathy. To identify distinguishing TCR V-J signatures, a discovery cohort of 90 to 100 patients was used, comprising 43 with Graves' ophthalmopathy and approximately 58 with stable Graves' hyperthyroidism. Once sampling was done, hyperthyroidism patients were given methimazole at a starting dose of 30 mg daily, whereas ophthalmopathy patients were given high-dose intravenous methylprednisolone. TCR Vbeta CDR3 sequencing of some 140 peripheral blood samples (around 45 ophthalmopathy, about 75 hyperthyroidism and roughly 17 progressor patients) is reported in the paper. Thyroid tissue and blood T-cell repertoires from six Graves' hyperthyroidism patients were also compared in the study. For training and testing, the approximately 97 patients in the discovery cohort were randomly divided in a 7:3 ratio. The study at large found these results: No statistical method was used to fix the sample size in advance, and group allocation was not hidden from the investigators. A 13 V-J signature model separated ophthalmopathy from stable hyperthyroidism, with nearly 90% sensitivity and roughly 81% specificity in cross-validation and 80%/75% in testing. In validation, the model predicted progression to ophthalmopathy with approximately 71% sensitivity and around 72% specificity, a median of 6.5 months before onset. Most expanded thyroid clonotypes (frequency above 0.001) were also detected in blood, suggesting blood repertoires may reflect thyroid immune responses.

Moderately to severely active disease, a Clinical Activity Score of at least 3, a NOSPECS grade of at least 4, and a duration under 3 months were present in ophthalmopathy patients. Any patient with an uncontrolled infection, another autoimmune disease, pregnancy or lactation was excluded. Diagnoses were established on the basis of clinical symptoms, serum thyroxine and TRAb, thyroid ultrasound, and orbital computed tomography. Ficoll-Paque density gradient centrifugation was used to isolate PBMCs from approximately 11 ml of fresh peripheral blood. Total RNA was extracted using Trizol reagent, and RNA quality was assessed on an Agilent 2100 Bioanalyzer. This clonotype was seen only a few times. It lacks a known antigen. Per-base quality was not reported, and no clone a single base away is much larger than it. Measured from the cysteine to the phenylalanine, the CDR3 is 13 residues long. Only CDR3 DNA is held: 39 bases, read in frame from base 1. Between the V and J ends, shortened by 0 bases and 4 bases respectively, the junction contains 5 bases. The germline V gene (reference sequence) supplies CDR1 SGHNT and CDR2 YYREEE.

Amplification of TCR beta CDR3 regions was carried out from RNA transcripts. The first round of RT-PCR for the TCR CDR3 was performed with the HTBI primer set and the Qiagen OneStep RT-PCR kit. Libraries were constructed in a second round of multiplex PCR, after which size selection and purification were performed. Sequencing of the libraries was done on an Illumina HiSeq2000 using paired-end 100 bp reads. The authors' pipeline ran thus. SOAPnuke was used to process the raw data, removing reads that contained adapters or uncalled bases, had a mean Phred below 15, or lacked an exact match to the constant primer or identifier. COPE v1.2.5 was used to merge high-quality paired reads, and clonotypes were defined as unique nucleotide sequences. MiTCR v1.1 was used to align clonotypes to the IMGT TRBV, TRBD and TRBJ reference segments. The analysis included only V-J combinations with a frequency above 0.0001, which together covered 99% to 99.2% of the repertoires. A TCS score was defined as the ratio of F50 (clonal expansion) to E x V (chaos), with BLOSUM62-based TCRdist applied between CDR3 peptides within each V-J. Welch's t-statistics and random forest reduced around 510 V-J features to about 13, which were used in a naive Bayes classifier (R e1071). The similarity between thyroid and blood repertoires was quantified using the Morisita-Horn index. TCRdb's own reprocessing of the public reads used fastp at Q25 and MiXCR and kept productive beta chains. Every CDR3 protein is listed once, alongside the most common genes and DNA of its rows. TCRdb's processing, not the study's, gives the V and J calls here. The sample profile shows about 59,000 distinct CDR3 sequences; approximately 57% of them were found once. Approximately 3.5% of the sample rests with the top ten.

The chain joins TRBV5-4 to TRBJ2-1, with the D gene call left open. The sequenced sample was blood. The TCR sequence derives from a woman aged 55-69 years with Graves' ophthalmopathy. The CDR3 reads as follows: CASSLASYNEQFF. The DNA is as follows: TGTGCCAGCAGCTTGGCGAGTTACAATGAGCAGTTCTTC.